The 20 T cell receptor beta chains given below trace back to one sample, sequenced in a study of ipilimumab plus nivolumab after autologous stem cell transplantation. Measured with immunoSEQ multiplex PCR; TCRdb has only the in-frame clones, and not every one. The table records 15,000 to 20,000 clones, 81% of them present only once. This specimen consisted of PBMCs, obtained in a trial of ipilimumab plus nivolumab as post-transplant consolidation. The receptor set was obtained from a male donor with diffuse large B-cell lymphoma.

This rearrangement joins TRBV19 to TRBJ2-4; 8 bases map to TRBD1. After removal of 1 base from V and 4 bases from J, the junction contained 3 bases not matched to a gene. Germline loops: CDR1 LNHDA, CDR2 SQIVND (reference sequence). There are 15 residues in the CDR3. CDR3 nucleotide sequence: TGTGCCAGTAGTATAGGTAGGACAGGGAAAAACATTCAGTACTTC. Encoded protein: CASSIGRTGKNIQYF. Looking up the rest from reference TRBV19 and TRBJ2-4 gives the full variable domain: DGGITQSPKYLFRKEGQNVTLSCEQNLNHDAMYWYRQDPGQGLRLIYYSQIVNDFQKGDIAEGYSVSREKKESFPLTVTSAQKNPTAFYLCASSIGRTGKNIQYFGAGTRLSVL.

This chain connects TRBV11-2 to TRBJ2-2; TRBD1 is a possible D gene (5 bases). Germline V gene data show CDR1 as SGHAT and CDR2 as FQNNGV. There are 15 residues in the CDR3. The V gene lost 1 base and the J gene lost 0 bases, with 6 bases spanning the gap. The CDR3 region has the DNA TGTGCCAGCAGCTTAGGGACATCGAACACCGGGGAGCTGTTTTTT. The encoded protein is CASSLGTSNTGELFF.

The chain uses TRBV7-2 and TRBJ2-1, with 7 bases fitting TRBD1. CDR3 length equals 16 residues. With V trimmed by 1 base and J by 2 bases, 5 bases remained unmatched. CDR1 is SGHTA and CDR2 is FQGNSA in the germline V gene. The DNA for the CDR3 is TGTGCCAGCAGCTTAGACGACAGGGTCCCCTACAATGAGCAGTTCTTC. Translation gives CASSLDDRVPYNEQFF.

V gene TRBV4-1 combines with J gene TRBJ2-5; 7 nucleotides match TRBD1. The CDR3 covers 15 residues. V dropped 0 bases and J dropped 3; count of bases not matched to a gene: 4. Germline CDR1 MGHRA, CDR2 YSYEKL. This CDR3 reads CASSQETDREETQYF. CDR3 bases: TGCGCCAGCAGCCAAGAAACAGACAGGGAAGAGACCCAGTACTTC.

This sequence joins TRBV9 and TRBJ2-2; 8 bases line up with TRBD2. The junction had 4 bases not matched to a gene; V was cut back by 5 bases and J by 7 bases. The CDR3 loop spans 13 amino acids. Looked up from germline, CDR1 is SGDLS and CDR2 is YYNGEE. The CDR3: CASRAGGRGELFF. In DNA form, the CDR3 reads TGTGCCAGCAGGGCGGGGGGACGCGGGGAGCTGTTTTTT.

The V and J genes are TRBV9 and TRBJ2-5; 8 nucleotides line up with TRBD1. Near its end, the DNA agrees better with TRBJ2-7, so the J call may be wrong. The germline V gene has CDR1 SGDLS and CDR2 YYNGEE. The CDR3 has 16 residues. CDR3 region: CASSVGGRGLSNEQYF. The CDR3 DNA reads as TGTGCCAGCAGCGTAGGCGGCAGGGGGCTTTCAAACGAGCAGTACTTC.

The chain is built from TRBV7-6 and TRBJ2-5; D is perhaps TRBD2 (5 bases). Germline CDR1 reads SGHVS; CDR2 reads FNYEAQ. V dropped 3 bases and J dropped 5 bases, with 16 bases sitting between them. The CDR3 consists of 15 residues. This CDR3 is CASSFSFRGSETQYF. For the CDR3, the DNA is TGTGCCAGCAGCTTCTCGTTTCGGGGTTCCGAGACCCAGTACTTC.

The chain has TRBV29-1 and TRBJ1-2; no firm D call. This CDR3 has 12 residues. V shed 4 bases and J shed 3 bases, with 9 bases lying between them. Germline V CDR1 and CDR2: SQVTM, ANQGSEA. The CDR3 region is CSVGGGDYGYTF. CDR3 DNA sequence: TGCAGCGTTGGAGGCGGAGACTATGGCTACACCTTC. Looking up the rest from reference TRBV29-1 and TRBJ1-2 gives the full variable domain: SAVISQKPSRDICQRGTSLTIQCQVDSQVTMMFWYRQQPGQSLTLIATANQGSEATYESGFVIDKFPISRPNLTFSTLTVSNMSPEDSSIYLCSVGGGDYGYTFGSGTRLTVV.

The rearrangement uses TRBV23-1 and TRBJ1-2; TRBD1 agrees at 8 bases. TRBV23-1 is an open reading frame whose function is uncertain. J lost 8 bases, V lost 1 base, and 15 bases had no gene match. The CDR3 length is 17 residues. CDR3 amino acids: CASSQYGRQGTPLGYTF. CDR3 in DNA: TGCGCCAGCAGTCAATATGGTAGACAGGGGACCCCTTTGGGCTACACCTTC.

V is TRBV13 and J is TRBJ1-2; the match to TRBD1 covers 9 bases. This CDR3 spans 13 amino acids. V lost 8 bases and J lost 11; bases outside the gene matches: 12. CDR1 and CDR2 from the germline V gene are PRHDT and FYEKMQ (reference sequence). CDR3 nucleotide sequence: TGTGCCAGCTCTTTCACAGGGGGCAACGGGTACACCTTC. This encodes CASSFTGGNGYTF. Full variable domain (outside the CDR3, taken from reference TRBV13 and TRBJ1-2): AAGVIQSPRHLIKEKRETATLKCYPIPRHDTVYWYQQGPGQDPQFLISFYEKMQSDKGSIPDRFSAQQFSDYHSELNMSSLELGDSALYFCASSFTGGNGYTFGSGTRLTVV.

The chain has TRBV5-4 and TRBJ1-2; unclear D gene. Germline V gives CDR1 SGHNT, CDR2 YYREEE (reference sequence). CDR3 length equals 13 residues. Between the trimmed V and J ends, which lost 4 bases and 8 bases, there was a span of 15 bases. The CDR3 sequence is CASSRAHLGGYTF. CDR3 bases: TGTGCCAGCAGCCGGGCCCACTTGGGGGGCTACACCTTC.

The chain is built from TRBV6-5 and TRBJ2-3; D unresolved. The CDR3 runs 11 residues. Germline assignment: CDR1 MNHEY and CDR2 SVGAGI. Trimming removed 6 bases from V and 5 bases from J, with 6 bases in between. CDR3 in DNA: TGTGCCAGCAGACGACGAGATACGCAGTATTTT. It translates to CASRRRDTQYF.

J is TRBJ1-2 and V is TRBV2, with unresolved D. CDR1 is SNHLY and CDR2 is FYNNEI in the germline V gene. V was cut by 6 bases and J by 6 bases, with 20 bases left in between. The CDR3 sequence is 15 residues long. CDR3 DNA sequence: TGTGCCAGCAGGGTCGGGAAACTGGATAGGCATGGCTACACCTTC. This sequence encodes CASRVGKLDRHGYTF.

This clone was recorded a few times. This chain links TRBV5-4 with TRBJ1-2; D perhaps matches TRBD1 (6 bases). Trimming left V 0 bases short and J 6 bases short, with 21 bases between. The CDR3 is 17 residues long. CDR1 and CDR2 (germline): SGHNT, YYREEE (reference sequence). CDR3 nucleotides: TGTGCCAGCAGCTTGGATTTCACCCGGGGGCGGAATGATGGCTACACCTTC. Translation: CASSLDFTRGRNDGYTF.

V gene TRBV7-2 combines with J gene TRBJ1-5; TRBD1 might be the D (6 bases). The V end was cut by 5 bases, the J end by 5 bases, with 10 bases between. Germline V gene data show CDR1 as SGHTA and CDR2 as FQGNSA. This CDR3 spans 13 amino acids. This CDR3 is CASSPGQHQPQHF. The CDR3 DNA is TGTGCCAGCAGCCCGGGACAACATCAGCCCCAGCATTTT.

CDR3 region: CASSVRQGGETQYF. The CDR3 DNA follows: TGTGCCAGCAGCGTACGACAGGGAGGGGAGACCCAGTACTTC. The chain recombines TRBV9 with TRBJ2-5; D might be TRBD1 or TRBD2, each matching 7 bases. This CDR3 has 14 residues. The V gene lost 1 base and the J gene lost 5 bases, with 12 bases spanning the gap. The germline gives CDR1 SGDLS, CDR2 YYNGEE.

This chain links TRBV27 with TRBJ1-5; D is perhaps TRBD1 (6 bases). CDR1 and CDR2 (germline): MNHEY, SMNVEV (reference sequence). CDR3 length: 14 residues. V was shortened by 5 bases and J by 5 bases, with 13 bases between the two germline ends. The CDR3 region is CASSIGGGDQPQHF. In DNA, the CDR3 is TGTGCCAGCAGTATCGGGGGCGGAGATCAGCCCCAGCATTTT.

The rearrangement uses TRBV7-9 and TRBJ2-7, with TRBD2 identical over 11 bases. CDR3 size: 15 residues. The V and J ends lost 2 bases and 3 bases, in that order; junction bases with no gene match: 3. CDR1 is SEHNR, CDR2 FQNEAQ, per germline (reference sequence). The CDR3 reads CASSLTLAGVYEQYF. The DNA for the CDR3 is TGTGCCAGCAGCTTAACACTAGCGGGGGTCTACGAGCAGTACTTC. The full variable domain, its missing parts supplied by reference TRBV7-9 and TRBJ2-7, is DTGVSQNPRHKITKRGQNVTFRCDPISEHNRLYWYRQTLGQGPEFLTYFQNEAQLEKSRLLSDRFSAERPKGSFSTLEIQRTEQGDSAMYLCASSLTLAGVYEQYFGPGTRLTVT.

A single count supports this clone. CDR3 sequence: CASSPTGPRDEQYF. The CDR3 region has the DNA TGTGCCAGTAGTCCTACAGGGCCAAGGGACGAGCAGTACTTC. The rearrangement uses TRBV19 and TRBJ2-7; tentative D call: TRBD1 (6 bases). There are 14 residues in the CDR3. Trimming cost V 5 bases and J 5 bases, with 16 bases left between them. Germline lookup yields CDR1 LNHDA and CDR2 SQIVND (reference sequence).

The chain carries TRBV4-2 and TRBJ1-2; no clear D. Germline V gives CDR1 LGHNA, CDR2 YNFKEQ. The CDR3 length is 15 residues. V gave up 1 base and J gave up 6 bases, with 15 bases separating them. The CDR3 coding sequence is TGTGCCAGCAGCCAAGGCCACCTCATGGGAAATGGCTACACCTTC. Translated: CASSQGHLMGNGYTF.